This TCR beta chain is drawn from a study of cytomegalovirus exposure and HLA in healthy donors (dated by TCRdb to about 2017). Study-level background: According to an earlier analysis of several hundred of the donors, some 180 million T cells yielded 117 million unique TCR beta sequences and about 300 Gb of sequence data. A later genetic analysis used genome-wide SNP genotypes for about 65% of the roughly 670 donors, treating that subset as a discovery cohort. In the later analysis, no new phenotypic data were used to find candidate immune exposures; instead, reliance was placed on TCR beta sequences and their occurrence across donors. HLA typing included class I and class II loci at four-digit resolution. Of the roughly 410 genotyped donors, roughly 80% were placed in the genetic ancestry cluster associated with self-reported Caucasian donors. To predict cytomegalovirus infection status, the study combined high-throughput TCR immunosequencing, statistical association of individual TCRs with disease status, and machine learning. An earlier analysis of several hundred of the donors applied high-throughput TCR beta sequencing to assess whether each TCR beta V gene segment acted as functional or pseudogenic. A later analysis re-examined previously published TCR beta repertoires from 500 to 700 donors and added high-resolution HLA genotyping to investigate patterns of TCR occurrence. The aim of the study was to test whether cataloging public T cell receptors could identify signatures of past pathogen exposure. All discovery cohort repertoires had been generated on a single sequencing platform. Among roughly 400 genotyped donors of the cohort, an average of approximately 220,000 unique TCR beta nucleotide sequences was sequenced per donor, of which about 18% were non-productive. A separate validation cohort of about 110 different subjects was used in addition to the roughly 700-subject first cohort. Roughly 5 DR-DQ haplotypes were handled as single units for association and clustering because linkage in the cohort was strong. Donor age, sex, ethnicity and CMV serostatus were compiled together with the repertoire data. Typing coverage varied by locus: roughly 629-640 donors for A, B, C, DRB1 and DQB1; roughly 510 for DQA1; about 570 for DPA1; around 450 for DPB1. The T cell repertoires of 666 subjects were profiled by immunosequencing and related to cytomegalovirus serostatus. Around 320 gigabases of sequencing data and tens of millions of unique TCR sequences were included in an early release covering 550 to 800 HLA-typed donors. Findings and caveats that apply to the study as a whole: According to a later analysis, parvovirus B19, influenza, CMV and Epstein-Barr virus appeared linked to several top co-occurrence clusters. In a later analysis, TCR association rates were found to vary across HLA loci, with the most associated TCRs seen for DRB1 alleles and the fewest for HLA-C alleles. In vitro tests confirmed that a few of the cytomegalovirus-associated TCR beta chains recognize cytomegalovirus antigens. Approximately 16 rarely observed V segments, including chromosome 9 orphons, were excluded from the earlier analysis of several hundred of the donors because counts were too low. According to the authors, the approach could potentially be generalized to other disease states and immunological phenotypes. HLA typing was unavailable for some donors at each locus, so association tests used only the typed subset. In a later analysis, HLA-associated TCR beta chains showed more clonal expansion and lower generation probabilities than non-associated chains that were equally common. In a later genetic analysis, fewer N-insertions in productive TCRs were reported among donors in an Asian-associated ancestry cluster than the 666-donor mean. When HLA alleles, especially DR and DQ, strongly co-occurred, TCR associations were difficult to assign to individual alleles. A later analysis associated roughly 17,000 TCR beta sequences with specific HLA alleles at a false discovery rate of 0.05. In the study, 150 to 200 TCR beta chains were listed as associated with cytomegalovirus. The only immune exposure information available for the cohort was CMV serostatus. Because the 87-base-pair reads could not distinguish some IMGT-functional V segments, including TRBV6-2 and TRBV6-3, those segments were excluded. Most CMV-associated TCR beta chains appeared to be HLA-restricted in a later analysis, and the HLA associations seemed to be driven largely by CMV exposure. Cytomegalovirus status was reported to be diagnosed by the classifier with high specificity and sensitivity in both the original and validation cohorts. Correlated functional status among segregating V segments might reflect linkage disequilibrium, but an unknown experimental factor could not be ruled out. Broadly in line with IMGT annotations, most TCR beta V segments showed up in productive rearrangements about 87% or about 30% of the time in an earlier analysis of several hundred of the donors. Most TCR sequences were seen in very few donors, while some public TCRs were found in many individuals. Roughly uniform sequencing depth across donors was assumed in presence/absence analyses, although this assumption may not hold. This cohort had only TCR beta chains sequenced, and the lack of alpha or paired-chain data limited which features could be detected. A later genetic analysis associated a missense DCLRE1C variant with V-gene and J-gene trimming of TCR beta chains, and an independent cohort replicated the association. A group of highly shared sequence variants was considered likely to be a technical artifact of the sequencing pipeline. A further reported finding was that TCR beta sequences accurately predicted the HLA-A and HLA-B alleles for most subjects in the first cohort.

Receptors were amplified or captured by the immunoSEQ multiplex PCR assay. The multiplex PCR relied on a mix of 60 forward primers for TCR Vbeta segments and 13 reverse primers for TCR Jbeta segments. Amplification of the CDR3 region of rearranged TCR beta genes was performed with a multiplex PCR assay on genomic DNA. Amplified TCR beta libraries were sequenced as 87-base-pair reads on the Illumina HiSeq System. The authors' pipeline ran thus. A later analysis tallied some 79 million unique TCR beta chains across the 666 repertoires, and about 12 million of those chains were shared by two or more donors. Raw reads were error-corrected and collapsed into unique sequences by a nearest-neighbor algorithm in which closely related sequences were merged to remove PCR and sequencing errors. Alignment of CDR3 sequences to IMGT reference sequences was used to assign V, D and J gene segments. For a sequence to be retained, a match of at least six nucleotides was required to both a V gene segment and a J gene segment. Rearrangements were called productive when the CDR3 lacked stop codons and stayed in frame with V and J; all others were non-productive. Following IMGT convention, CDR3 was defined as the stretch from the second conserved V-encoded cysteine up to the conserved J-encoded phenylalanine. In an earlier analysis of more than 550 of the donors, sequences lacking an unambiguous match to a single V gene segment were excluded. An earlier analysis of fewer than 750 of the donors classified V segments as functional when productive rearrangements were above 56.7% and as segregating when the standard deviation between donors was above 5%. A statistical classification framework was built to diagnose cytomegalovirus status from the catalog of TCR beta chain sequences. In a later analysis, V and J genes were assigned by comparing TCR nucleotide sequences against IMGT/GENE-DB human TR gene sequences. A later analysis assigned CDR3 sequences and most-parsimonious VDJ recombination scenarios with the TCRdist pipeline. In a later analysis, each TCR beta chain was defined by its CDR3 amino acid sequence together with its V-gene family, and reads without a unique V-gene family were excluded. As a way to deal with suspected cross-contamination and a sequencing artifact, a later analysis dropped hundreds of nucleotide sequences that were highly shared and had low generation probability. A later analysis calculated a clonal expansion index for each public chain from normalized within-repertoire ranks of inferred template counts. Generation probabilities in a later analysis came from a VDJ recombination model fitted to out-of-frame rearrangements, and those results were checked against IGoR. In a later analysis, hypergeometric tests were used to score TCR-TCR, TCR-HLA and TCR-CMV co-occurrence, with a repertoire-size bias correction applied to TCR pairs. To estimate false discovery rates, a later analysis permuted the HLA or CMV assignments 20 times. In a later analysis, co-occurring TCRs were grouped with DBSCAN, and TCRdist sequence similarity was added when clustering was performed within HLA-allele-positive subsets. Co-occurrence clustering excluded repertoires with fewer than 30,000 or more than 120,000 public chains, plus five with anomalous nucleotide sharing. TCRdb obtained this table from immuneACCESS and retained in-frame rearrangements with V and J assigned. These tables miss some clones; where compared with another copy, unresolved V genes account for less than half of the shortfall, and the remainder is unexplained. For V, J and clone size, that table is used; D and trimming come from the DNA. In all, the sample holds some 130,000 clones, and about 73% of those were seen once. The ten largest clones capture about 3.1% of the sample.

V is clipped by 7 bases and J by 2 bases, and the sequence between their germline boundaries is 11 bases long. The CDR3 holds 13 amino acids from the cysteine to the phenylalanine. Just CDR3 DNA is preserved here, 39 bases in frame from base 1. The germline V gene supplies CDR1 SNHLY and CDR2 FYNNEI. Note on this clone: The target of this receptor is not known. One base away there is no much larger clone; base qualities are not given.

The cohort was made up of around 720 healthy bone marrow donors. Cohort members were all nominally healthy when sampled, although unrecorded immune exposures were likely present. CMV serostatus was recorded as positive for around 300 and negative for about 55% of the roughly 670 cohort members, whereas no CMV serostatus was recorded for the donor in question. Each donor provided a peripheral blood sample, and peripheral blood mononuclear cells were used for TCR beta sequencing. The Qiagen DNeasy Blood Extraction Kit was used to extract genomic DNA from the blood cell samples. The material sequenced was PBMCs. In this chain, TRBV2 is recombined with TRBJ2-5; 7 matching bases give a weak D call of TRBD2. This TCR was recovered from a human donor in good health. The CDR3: CASIRGAQETQYF. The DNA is TGTGCCAGCATCCGGGGGGCACAAGAGACCCAGTACTTC.